This T cell receptor (beta chain) was identified in a study of CD8+ T cells in alopecia areata. Study at large: The drug, oral tofacitinib, was given to treated patients at 5 to 10 mg twice daily. Whole-study findings and limits: Scalp lesions, especially in alopecia totalis/universalis, had higher clonality than normal scalp. In scalp samples, resident alphabeta T cells of normal skin are also sequenced.

This clone has just one count. The antigen remains undetermined. RNA extraction was followed by reverse transcription into cDNA, which acted as the sequencing template. Sequencing was performed with immunoSEQ multiplex PCR; in TCRdb, only in-frame clones are kept and a portion is missing. Counted here are over 150,000 clones, roughly 60% occurring once; the ten biggest clones make up 1.5% to 2%. The TCR originated in a human donor with alopecia areata. The sample here was CD4+ T cells sorted from blood, taken at week 0.

The CDR3 is CASSQETGRETQYF. The CDR3 bases are TGTGCCAGCAGCCAAGAAACGGGGAGAGAGACCCAGTACTTC. The chain uses TRBV4-2 and TRBJ2-5; possible D gene TRBD2, 5 bases. This CDR3 region has 14 residues. V lost 0 bases, J lost 4 bases, and 9 bases lay in between. Germline loops: CDR1 LGHNA, CDR2 YNFKEQ.